This TCR beta chain was recovered during a study of spatial heterogeneity in lung cancer. Study-level background: Alpha-chain sequences were consistently detected less often than beta-chain sequences.

The time point here: blood at routine non-recurrence follow-up after resection. The input material, whole RNA from tumor, nontumor lung or frozen PBMC, was sequenced unsorted. This clonotype was seen at least ten times. CDR3 length: 13 amino acids. V lost 6 bases and J 2 bases, leaving 12 bases between the germline ends. CDR1 and CDR2 (germline): DFQATT, SNEGSKA (reference sequence). Unique molecular identifiers, one per molecule, were present on every TCR cDNA molecule. TCRdb analysed the 5' RACE reads with MiXCR anew, one entry per CDR3 protein. This table holds fewer than 55,000 distinct CDR3 sequences, roughly 7% found once.

This clonotype originated in a female donor with early-stage non-small cell lung cancer. The gene calls are TRBV20-1 and TRBJ2-3, with D possibly matching TRBD2 (5 bases). The sample was PBMCs, taken at follow-up. CDR3 loop: CSAPTSHTDTQYF. For the CDR3, the DNA is TGCAGTGCGCCAACTAGTCACACAGATACGCAGTATTTT.